The source of this T cell receptor (beta chain) is a study of T cells after yellow fever vaccination. Notes on the study in general: Any FACS-sorted repertoire could hold abundant clonotypes that contaminate it from the bulk population. Most clones from primary vaccination were detected again post-booster (almost 98% CD4, around 88% CD8).

The V end lost 4 bases, the J end lost 6 bases, and 8 bases lay between the germline ends. The germline V gene has CDR1 SGHTA and CDR2 FQGNSA. The CDR3 has 12 residues. Concerning this clonotype itself: The target antigen is unknown.

TCRdb re-analysed the 5' RACE reads in MiXCR, keeping a single row per CDR3 protein. This sample has roughly 300,000 distinct CDR3 sequences; roughly 8.4% occur once, and the top ten carry approximately 16%. The clonotype originates from a man aged 18 to 35 who received the YFV17D yellow fever vaccine. The sample here was PBMCs, taken 45 days after the first yellow fever vaccination. V usage is TRBV7-2 and J usage is TRBJ2-3; D is perhaps TRBD1 (5 bases). The CDR3 loop is CASSSNRDTQYF. The CDR3 DNA sequence: TGTGCCAGCAGCTCGAACAGGGATACGCAGTATTTT.